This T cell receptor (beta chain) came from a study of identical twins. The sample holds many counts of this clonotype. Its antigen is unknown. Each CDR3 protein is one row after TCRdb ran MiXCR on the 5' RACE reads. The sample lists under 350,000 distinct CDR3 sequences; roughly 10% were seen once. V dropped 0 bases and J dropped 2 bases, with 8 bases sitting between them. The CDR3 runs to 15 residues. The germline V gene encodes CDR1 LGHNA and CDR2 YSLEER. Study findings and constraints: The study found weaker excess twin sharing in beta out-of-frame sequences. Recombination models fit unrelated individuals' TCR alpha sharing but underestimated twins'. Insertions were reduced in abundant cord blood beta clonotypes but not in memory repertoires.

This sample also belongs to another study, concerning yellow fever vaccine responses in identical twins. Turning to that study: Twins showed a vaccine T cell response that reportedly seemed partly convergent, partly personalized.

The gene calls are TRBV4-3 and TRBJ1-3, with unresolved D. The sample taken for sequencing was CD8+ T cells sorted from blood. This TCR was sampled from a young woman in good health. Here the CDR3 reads CASSQDLSAGNTIYF. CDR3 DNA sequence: TGCGCCAGCAGCCAAGATTTGTCCGCTGGAAACACCATATATTTT.